The next 7 T cell receptor beta chains were all read from a single sample in a study of follicular helper T cells after annual influenza vaccination. Clones were sequenced by immunoSEQ multiplex PCR, and TCRdb holds only the in-frame ones, with some missing. Among approximately 6,900 clones, around 75% were seen once, and the ten largest hold about 0.53%. Time point described: 2015-2016 season, 7 days after influenza vaccination. The sequences come from CXCR5- memory CD4+ T cells sorted from blood, collected 7 days after influenza vaccination. Receptor source: an adult who received the influenza vaccine.

The DNA for the CDR3 is TGCGCCAGCAGCCAAAACGGACAGAGCGCAGATACGCAGTATTTT. This codes for CASSQNGQSADTQYF. The chain couples TRBV4-1 to TRBJ2-3; D is perhaps TRBD1 (6 bases). This CDR3 spans 15 amino acids. CDR1 is MGHRA and CDR2 is YSYEKL in the germline V gene. V was pared by 2 bases and J by 4 bases, with 13 bases between.

The chain combines TRBV5-4 with TRBJ2-3; D not resolved. Germline CDR1 SGHNT, CDR2 YYREEE (reference sequence). The V end lost 4 bases, the J end lost 0 bases, and 9 bases lay between the germline ends. This CDR3 has 14 amino acids. The CDR3 sequence: CASSPRASTDTQYF. Written as DNA, the CDR3 is TGTGCCAGCAGCCCCCGGGCCAGCACAGATACGCAGTATTTT. Variable domain in full (rest from reference TRBV5-4 and TRBJ2-3): ETGVTQSPTHLIKTRGQQVTLRCSSQSGHNTVSWYQQALGQGPQFIFQYYREEENGRGNFPPRFSGLQFPNYSSELNVNALELDDSALYLCASSPRASTDTQYFGPGTRLTVL.

This chain links TRBV7-2 with TRBJ2-6; D unresolved. This CDR3 comprises 15 residues. The V and J ends lost 2 bases and 1 base respectively, with 6 bases between them. Germline loops: CDR1 SGHTA, CDR2 FQGNSA. CDR3 region: CASSLRVSGANVLTF. In DNA form, the CDR3 reads TGTGCCAGCAGCTTACGGGTTTCTGGGGCCAACGTCCTGACTTTC.

The J gene is TRBJ1-1, the V gene TRBV6-4; 9 positions match TRBD1. Per germline, CDR1 MRHNA and CDR2 SNTAGT. The CDR3 covers 14 residues. Trimming at V came to 6 bases and at J to 7 bases, leaving 9 bases not matched to a gene. CDR3: CASRDNRGRVEAFF. CDR3 DNA: TGTGCCAGCAGGGACAACAGGGGGCGGGTTGAAGCTTTCTTT.

Here the CDR3 DNA reads TGTGCCAGCAGCTTAATGGGTCCGGGGGAGCTGTTTTTT. Protein: CASSLMGPGELFF. The chain links TRBV7-2 to TRBJ2-2, with D unresolved. The CDR3 is 13 residues long. V was trimmed by 2 bases and J by 8 bases, leaving 9 bases between them. Germline loops: CDR1 SGHTA, CDR2 FQGNSA. Full variable domain (missing parts from reference TRBV7-2 and TRBJ2-2): GAGVSQSPSNKVTEKGKDVELRCDPISGHTALYWYRQSLGQGLEFLIYFQGNSAPDKSGLPSDRFSAERTGGSVSTLTIQRTQQEDSAVYLCASSLMGPGELFFGEGSRLTVL.

There are a few counts of this clone. The chain links TRBV7-8 to TRBJ1-5, with D unresolved. This CDR3 comprises 12 residues. V shed 5 bases and J shed 10 bases, with 12 bases lying between them. Germline CDR1 reads SGHVS; CDR2 reads FQNEAQ. Here the CDR3 DNA reads TGTGCCAGCAGCCTAATCGGTGACCCCCAGCATTTT. Its protein is CASSLIGDPQHF.

This clone is a singleton in its sample. This chain uses TRBV7-2 with TRBJ1-2; 11 nucleotides match TRBD1. The germline gives CDR1 SGHTA, CDR2 FQGNSA. This CDR3 region has 18 residues. J was trimmed by 4 bases and V by 2 bases; bases with no gene match: 12. CDR3 coding DNA: TGTGCCAGCAGCTTAATCGCAGGACAGGGGGCCCAAGGCTATGGCTACACCTTC. Translated, it gives CASSLIAGQGAQGYGYTF.